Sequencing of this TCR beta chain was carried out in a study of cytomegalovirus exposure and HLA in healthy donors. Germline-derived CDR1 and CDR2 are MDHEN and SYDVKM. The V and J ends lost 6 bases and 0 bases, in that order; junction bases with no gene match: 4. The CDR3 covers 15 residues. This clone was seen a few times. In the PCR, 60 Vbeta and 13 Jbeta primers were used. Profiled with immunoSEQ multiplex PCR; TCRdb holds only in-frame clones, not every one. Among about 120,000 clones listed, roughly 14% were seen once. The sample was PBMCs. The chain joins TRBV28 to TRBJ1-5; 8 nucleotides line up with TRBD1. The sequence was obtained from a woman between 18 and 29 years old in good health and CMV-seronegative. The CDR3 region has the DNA TGTGCCAGCAGACGGACAGGGTTTAGCAATCAGCCCCAGCATTTT. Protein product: CASRRTGFSNQPQHF.